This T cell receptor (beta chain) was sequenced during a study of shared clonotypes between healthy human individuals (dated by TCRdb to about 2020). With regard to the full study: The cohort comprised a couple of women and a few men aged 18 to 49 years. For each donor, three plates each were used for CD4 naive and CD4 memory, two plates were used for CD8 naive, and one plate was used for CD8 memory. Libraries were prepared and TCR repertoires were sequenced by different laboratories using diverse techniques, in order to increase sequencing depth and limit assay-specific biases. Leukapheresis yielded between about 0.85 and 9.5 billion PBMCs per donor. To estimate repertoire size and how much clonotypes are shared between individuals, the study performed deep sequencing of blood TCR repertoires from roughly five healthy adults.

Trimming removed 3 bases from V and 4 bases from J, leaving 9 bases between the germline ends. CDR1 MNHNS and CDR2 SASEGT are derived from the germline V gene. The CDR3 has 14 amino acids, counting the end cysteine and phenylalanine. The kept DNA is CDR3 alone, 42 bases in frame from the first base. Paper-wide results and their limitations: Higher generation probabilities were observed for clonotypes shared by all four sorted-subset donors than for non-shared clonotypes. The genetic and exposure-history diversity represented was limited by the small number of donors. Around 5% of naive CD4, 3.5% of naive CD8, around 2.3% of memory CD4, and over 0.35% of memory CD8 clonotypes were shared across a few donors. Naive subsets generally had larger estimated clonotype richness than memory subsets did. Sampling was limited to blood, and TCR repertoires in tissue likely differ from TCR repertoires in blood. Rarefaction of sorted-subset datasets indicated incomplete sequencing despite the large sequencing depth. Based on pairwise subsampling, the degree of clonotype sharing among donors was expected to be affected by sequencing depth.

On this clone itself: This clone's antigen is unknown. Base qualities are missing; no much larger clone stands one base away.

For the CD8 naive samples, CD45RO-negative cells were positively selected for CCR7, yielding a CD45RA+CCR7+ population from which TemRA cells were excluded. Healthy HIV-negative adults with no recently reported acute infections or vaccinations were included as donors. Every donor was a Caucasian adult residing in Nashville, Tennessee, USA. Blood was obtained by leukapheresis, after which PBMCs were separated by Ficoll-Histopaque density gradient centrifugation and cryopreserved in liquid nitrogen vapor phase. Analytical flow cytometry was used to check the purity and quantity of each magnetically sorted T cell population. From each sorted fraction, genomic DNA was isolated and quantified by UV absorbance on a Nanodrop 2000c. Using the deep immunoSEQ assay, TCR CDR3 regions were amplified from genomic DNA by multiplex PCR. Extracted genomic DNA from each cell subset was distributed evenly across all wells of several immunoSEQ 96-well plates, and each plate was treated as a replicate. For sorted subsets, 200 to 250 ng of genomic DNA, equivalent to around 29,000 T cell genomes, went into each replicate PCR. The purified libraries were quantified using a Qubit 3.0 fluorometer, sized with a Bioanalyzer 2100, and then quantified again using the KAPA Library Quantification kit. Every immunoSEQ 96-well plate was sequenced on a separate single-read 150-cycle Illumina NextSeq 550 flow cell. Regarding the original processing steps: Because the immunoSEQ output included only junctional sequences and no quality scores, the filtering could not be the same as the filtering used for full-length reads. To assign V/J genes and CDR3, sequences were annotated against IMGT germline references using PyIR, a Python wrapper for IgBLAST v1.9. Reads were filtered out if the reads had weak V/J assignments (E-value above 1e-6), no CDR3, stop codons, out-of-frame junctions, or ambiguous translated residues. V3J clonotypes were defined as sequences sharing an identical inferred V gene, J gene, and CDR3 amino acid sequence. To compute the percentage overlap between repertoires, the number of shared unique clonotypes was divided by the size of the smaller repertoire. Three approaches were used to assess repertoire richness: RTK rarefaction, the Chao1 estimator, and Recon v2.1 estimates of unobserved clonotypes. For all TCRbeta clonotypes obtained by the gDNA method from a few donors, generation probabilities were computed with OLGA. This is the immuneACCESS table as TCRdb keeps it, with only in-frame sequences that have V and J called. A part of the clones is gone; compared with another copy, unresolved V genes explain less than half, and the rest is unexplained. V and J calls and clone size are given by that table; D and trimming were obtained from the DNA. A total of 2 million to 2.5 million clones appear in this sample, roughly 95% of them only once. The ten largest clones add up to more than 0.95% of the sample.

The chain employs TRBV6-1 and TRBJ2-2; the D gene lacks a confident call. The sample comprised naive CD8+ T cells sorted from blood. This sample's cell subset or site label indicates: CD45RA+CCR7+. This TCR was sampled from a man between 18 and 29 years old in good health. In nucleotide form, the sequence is TGTGCCAGCAGTGAGGAGAGGTTCACCGGGGAGCTGTTTTTT. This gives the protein CASSEERFTGELFF.